This TCR beta chain was identified during a study of CD8 T cells in Susac syndrome. CD8+ and CD4+ T cells circulating in blood were sequenced for TCR beta. About 0.45 to 1 ug RNA was reverse transcribed with random hexamers. TCRdb itself ran the immunoSEQ multiplex PCR reads through MiXCR, one entry per CDR3 protein. The sample shows 250,000 to 350,000 distinct CDR3 sequences, around 92% of them seen only once. V shed 8 bases, J shed 7 bases, and the junction held 12 bases outside the gene matches. Per the germline V gene, CDR1 is SEHNR and CDR2 is FQNEAQ (reference sequence). CDR3 size: 14 residues. The sequencing input was CD4+ T cells from PBMCs. The rearrangement joins TRBV7-9 to TRBJ2-7, with 9 bases identical to TRBD1. The receptor comes from a human donor with multiple sclerosis. In DNA form, the CDR3 reads TGTGCCAGCCGGCCGGGGACAGGGTCTGAAGAGCAGTACTTC. This gives the protein CASRPGTGSEEQYF.